This TCR beta chain was captured by sequencing in a study of early T cells in non-severe SARS-CoV-2 infection. Study context: Sequencing of bulk RNA from unsorted whole blood was done, without chain pairing.

Individual cDNA molecules were tagged with unique molecular identifiers. TCRdb re-analysed the 5' RACE reads in MiXCR, keeping a single row per CDR3 protein. The table lists about 80,000 distinct CDR3 sequences, approximately 12% of them singletons. Trimming left V 4 bases short and J 1 base short, with 15 bases between. This CDR3 is built from 16 residues. Germline V gives CDR1 SGHRS, CDR2 YFSETQ. This clonotype was seen ten or more times. What was sequenced was whole blood. The origin of this receptor is an adult who was a healthcare worker with PCR-confirmed SARS-CoV-2 infection or an uninfected control (not recorded which). V and J are TRBV5-1 and TRBJ2-1; a possible D gene is TRBD2 (6 bases). CDR3 loop: CASSPGTGDSYNEQFF. CDR3 DNA: TGCGCCAGCAGCCCTGGTACGGGAGATTCCTACAATGAGCAGTTCTTC.